This T cell receptor (beta chain) comes out of a study of blood T cell repertoires in COVID-19. Turning to the study itself: The cDNA or gDNA used as material had been derived from T cells, B-cell-depleted T cells, or PBMCs.

Profiled with immunoSEQ multiplex PCR; TCRdb holds only in-frame clones, not every one. The sample lists 150,000 or so clones; approximately 83% were seen once. Germline-derived CDR1 and CDR2 are LNHDA and SQIVND (reference sequence). The V end was cut by 4 bases, the J end by 0 bases, with 10 bases between. The CDR3 loop spans 16 amino acids. The V call is TRBV19, the J call TRBJ1-6; possible D gene TRBD1, 5 bases. Sequenced input: peripheral blood. The clonotype originates from a woman aged 60-75 years with acute or convalescent COVID-19. The CDR3 sequence is CASSRGGSSYNSPLHF. For the CDR3, the DNA is TGTGCCAGTAGTAGGGGCGGCAGCTCCTATAATTCACCCCTCCACTTT. Supplemented by reference TRBV19 and TRBJ1-6, the full variable domain reads DGGITQSPKYLFRKEGQNVTLSCEQNLNHDAMYWYRQDPGQGLRLIYYSQIVNDFQKGDIAEGYSVSREKKESFPLTVTSAQKNPTAFYLCASSRGGSSYNSPLHFGNGTRLTVT.